This T cell receptor (beta chain) is drawn from a study of beta chain features in type 1 diabetes. Study-level points and caveats: Patients with Type 1 diabetes showed moderately but significantly shorter TCRB CDR3s in all four CD4+ subsets.

Expressed TCRB transcripts got sequenced, as all isolated RNA was reverse transcribed. Clones were read by immunoSEQ multiplex PCR, and TCRdb kept only the in-frame ones, dropping some. The table has 300,000 to 450,000 clones, over 9% seen once. This clone has just a few counts. The antigen remains unidentified. The germline V gene encodes CDR1 ENHRY and CDR2 SYGVKD. The CDR3 has 14 residues. V shed 0 bases and J 8 bases; nucleotides not matched to a gene: 6. This TCR was recovered from a young man with type 1 diabetes. The sample taken for sequencing was central memory CD4+ T cells from blood. The rearrangement joins TRBV10-3 to TRBJ1-2; 7 bases line up with TRBD1. In nucleotides, the CDR3 is TGTGCCATCAGTGAGTCGACAGGGCTGCGGGGCTACACCTTC. As protein: CAISESTGLRGYTF.